These 10 T cell receptor beta chains originate from one sample sequenced in a study of memory CD4+ T cells and cytomegalovirus serostatus. Data came from immunoSEQ multiplex PCR; TCRdb stores just in-frame clones and leaves some out. The sample contains under 50,000 clones, around 84% of which appear only once. Single viable CD3+CD4+CD8-CD45RO+ cells were sorted as the memory CD4+ T cells. Material for sequencing was memory CD4+ T cells from blood. The receptors originated from an adult in good health and CMV-seronegative.

A word on this clone: A read error may produce the germline difference seen at one junction end. The chain recombines TRBV18 with TRBJ1-2; D may be TRBD1 (5 bases). The length of the CDR3 is 14 residues. The germline CDR1 and CDR2 sequences are KGHSH and LQKENI. CDR3 DNA sequence: TGTGCCAGCTCCCCACCACAGGAACGTTATGGCTACACCTTC. Protein sequence: CASSPPQERYGYTF.

This sequence joins TRBV21-1 and TRBJ1-1; no DNA check was done on the table's D call, TRBD1. TRBV21-1 is flagged as a pseudogene. This CDR3 is built from 13 residues. This CDR3 is CAGEDRSYTEAFF. The CDR3, as DNA: TGTGCCGGCGAAGACAGATCTTACACTGAAGCTTTCTTT.

This clone qualifies as medium-sized. J is TRBJ1-5 and V is TRBV30; D perhaps matches TRBD1 (5 bases). This CDR3 region has 13 residues. V lost 1 base to trimming and J lost 6 bases, with 10 bases between them. Germline CDR1 is GTSNPN and CDR2 is SVGIG (reference sequence). CDR3 sequence: CAWSAGKGQPQHF. The CDR3, as DNA: TGTGCCTGGAGTGCAGGGAAAGGTCAGCCCCAGCATTTT. Looking up the rest from reference TRBV30 and TRBJ1-5 gives the full variable domain: SQTIHQWPATLVQPVGSPLSLECTVEGTSNPNLYWYRQAAGRGLQLLFYSVGIGQISSEVPQNLSASRPQDRQFILSSKKLLLSDSGFYLCAWSAGKGQPQHFGDGTRLSIL.

The rearrangement uses TRBV10-3 and TRBJ1-2, with 8 bases lining up with TRBD1. CDR3 length: 13 residues. J gave up 8 bases and V 5 bases, and 7 bases lay outside the gene matches. CDR1 is ENHRY and CDR2 is SYGVKD in the germline V gene. In DNA, the CDR3 is TGTGCCATCAGTTCGACAGGGGTTGAGGGCTACACCTTC. Protein: CAISSTGVEGYTF.

V and J are TRBV7-9 and TRBJ1-2, with D tentatively TRBD1 (5 bases). Germline-derived CDR1 and CDR2 are SEHNR and FQNEAQ (reference sequence). The CDR3 extends over 15 amino acids. Between the trimmed V and J ends, which lost 5 bases and 1 base, there was a span of 14 bases. The CDR3 region has the DNA TGTGCCAGCAGCCCTTCAGGGCGAGATAACTATGGCTACACCTTC. Amino acid sequence: CASSPSGRDNYGYTF.

The J gene is TRBJ1-5, the V gene TRBV19; a possible D gene is TRBD1 (5 bases). This CDR3 contains 19 residues. Germline loops: CDR1 LNHDA, CDR2 SQIVND (reference sequence). Deletions cut 3 bases from V and 3 bases from J, with 24 bases between. The CDR3 DNA follows: TGTGCCAGTAGTATTTTCCCCCGAGATCCGGGGGAGGTCAATCAGCCCCAGCATTTT. This sequence encodes CASSIFPRDPGEVNQPQHF.

This clone was counted between two and nine times. This chain links TRBV30 with TRBJ1-1, with a weak D call TRBD1 (6 bases). CDR1 and CDR2 from the germline V gene are GTSNPN and SVGIG (reference sequence). V was cut by 3 bases and J by 3 bases, with 14 bases left in between. This CDR3 comprises 14 residues. The CDR3 bases are TGTGCCTGGAGCCCAGCGGGGGCATACACTGAAGCTTTCTTT. It codes for CAWSPAGAYTEAFF.

This chain joins TRBV30 and TRBJ1-4; no definite D call. Trimming removed 3 bases from V and 0 bases from J, with 8 bases in between. Looked up from germline, CDR1 is GTSNPN and CDR2 is SVGIG (reference sequence). This CDR3 comprises 14 residues. This CDR3 is CAWRFWSTNEKLFF. The CDR3 DNA reads TGTGCCTGGAGGTTCTGGTCAACTAATGAAAAACTGTTTTTT.

J is TRBJ2-7 and V is TRBV10-3, with 11 bases fitting TRBD2. The CDR3 runs 15 residues. The germline V gene has CDR1 ENHRY and CDR2 SYGVKD. Trimming took 7 bases from V and 2 from J; bases not matched to a gene: 7. CDR3 region: CAIKGGLAATYEQYF. The CDR3 DNA reads as TGTGCCATCAAGGGGGGACTAGCGGCAACCTACGAGCAGTACTTC.

The chain combines TRBV19 with TRBJ1-5; D is unresolved. Per the germline V gene, CDR1 is LNHDA and CDR2 is SQIVND (reference sequence). V lost 6 bases to trimming and J lost 2 bases, with 20 bases between them. The CDR3 is 17 residues long. For the CDR3, the DNA is TGTGCCAGTAGGAATTCGGAGGGAATTAAGGGCAATCAGCCCCAGCATTTT. It encodes CASRNSEGIKGNQPQHF. The whole variable domain, filled in from reference TRBV19 and TRBJ1-5, reads DGGITQSPKYLFRKEGQNVTLSCEQNLNHDAMYWYRQDPGQGLRLIYYSQIVNDFQKGDIAEGYSVSREKKESFPLTVTSAQKNPTAFYLCASRNSEGIKGNQPQHFGDGTRLSIL.